This T cell receptor beta chain was captured by sequencing in a study of cytomegalovirus exposure and HLA in healthy donors. The PCR employed 60 Vbeta primers together with 13 Jbeta primers. The method was immunoSEQ multiplex PCR; TCRdb's version includes in-frame clones alone and lacks a portion of them. The data hold roughly 100,000 clones, with 60% to 80% observed a single time. This clone showed up just once. The CDR3 runs 14 residues. The trim removed 3 bases at V and 1 base at J, leaving 1 base unmatched. Germline CDR1 reads MNHEY; CDR2 reads SMNVEV (reference sequence). The sample consisted of PBMCs. The TCR sequence derives from a man between 45 and 60 years old in good health and CMV-seropositive. The chain recombines TRBV27 with TRBJ2-7; 9 bases are a match to TRBD1. CDR3 in amino acids: CASSFGTGSYEQYF. CDR3 nucleotides: TGTGCCAGCAGTTTTGGGACAGGGTCCTACGAGCAGTACTTC.